The clone carrying this T cell receptor (beta chain) came up once. The antigen is undetermined. The junction does not match germline at one end; this may be a read error. The authors ran a second PCR of roughly 6 to 12 cycles using a sample-barcoded 5' primer and a J-beta primer mix. TCRdb reanalysed the 5' RACE reads using MiXCR and keeps one entry per CDR3 protein. The sample records around 800,000 distinct CDR3 sequences, around 25% being singletons. This sample is drawn from a study of blood T cells in healthy people across ages. The study's findings and limits: Diversity was higher, and naive CD4+ cells more numerous, in long-lived donors than in aged donors. No one knew whether donors had CMV, which possibly confounded expanded clonotype changes. Samples with more naive T cells showed higher observed beta diversity.

This CDR3 is 15 amino acids long. The germline V gene encodes CDR1 MDHEN and CDR2 SYDVKM. The same data also went into a second study, on T cells of mothers and their children.

The receptor's source is a boy between 10 and 17 years old in good health. The chain employs TRBV28 and TRBJ2-5, with 10 bases fitting TRBD2. The end of the DNA is better explained by TRBJ2-7, so the J call may be wrong. The sequencing sample was made of blood. CDR3 in amino acids: CVSYSLAGGLYEQYF. CDR3 sequence (DNA): TGTGTCAGCTACTCCTTAGCGGGGGGTTTGTACGAGCAGTACTTC.